The count of the clone carrying this T cell receptor beta chain is one. Antigen: not known. This entry is derived from a study of memory CD4+ T cells and cytomegalovirus serostatus. This CDR3 has 16 amino acids. Germline CDR1 and CDR2: MNHNS and SASEGT. V gave up 4 bases and J gave up 3 bases; unmatched junction bases: 9. Single viable CD3+CD4+CD8-CD45RO+ cells were sorted as the memory CD4+ T cells. CD4+ T cells were isolated by positive magnetic selection. Study-level findings and limits: Each of 60 to 80 CMV-associated TCRbeta sequences occurred in one to five individuals.

Using immunoSEQ multiplex PCR, the repertoire was profiled, and TCRdb retains in-frame clones only, with some absent. The sample contains around 63,000 clones, about 78% of which appear only once. The sequence was collected from an adult in good health and CMV-seropositive. The sequenced material came from memory CD4+ T cells from blood. The rearrangement joins TRBV6-1 to TRBJ1-5; 7 bases match TRBD1. CDR3 protein: CASSGPGQNFNQPQHF. CDR3 nucleotide sequence: TGTGCCAGCAGTGGACCGGGACAGAATTTCAATCAGCCCCAGCATTTT.